Shown below are 25 T cell receptor beta chains from a single sample sequenced in a study of beta chain features in type 1 diabetes. General study points: TCRB CDR3 length was moderately but significantly reduced in all four CD4+ subsets of Type 1 diabetes patients.

Every isolated RNA sample was fully reverse transcribed, so sequencing captured expressed TCRB transcripts. Generated by immunoSEQ multiplex PCR, the TCRdb table keeps only in-frame clones and is missing some. Here the sample spans over 600,000 clones, 9.5% to 15% being singletons. These receptors have no known antigen. Sequencing was done on a sample of naive CD4+ T cells from blood. These receptors originate from a man in his thirties or forties with type 1 diabetes.

The rearrangement joins TRBV28 to TRBJ1-5; no clear D. This CDR3 has 12 residues. CDR1 MDHEN and CDR2 SYDVKM come from the germline V gene. Trimming took 6 bases from V and 8 from J, leaving 11 bases between them. The CDR3 DNA sequence: TGTGCCAGCAGCTCGACGGTAAAGCCCCAGCATTTT. This gives the protein CASSSTVKPQHF.

This clone showed up just a few times. In the same sample, other DNA sequences code for this CDR3. The chain recombines TRBV28 with TRBJ2-6; D might be TRBD1 (6 bases). The length of the CDR3 is 15 residues. Trimming left V 4 bases short and J 2 bases short, with 9 bases between. The V gene's germline CDR1 is MDHEN and CDR2 SYDVKM. In nucleotides, the CDR3 is TGTGCCAGCAGTTCACAGGGCGCTGGGGCCAACGTCCTGACTTTC. Translating it yields CASSSQGAGANVLTF. Full variable domain (rest looked up from reference TRBV28 and TRBJ2-6): DVKVTQSSRYLVKRTGEKVFLECVQDMDHENMFWYRQDPGLGLRLIYFSYDVKMKEKGDIPEGYSVSREKKERFSLILESASTNQTSMYLCASSSQGAGANVLTFGAGSRLTVL.

This clone turned up a few times. The V gene is TRBV11-2, the J gene TRBJ2-6; D unresolved. Trimming shortened V by 4 bases and J by 0 bases, and 7 bases separated the two germline ends. The germline V gene has CDR1 SGHAT and CDR2 FQNNGV. This CDR3 spans 15 amino acids. Here the CDR3 DNA reads TGTGCCAGCAGCTCAATAAACTCTGGGGCCAACGTCCTGACTTTC. Translating gives CASSSINSGANVLTF.

This clone was recorded only once. J is TRBJ1-6 and V is TRBV9; TRBD1 is a possible D gene (5 bases). V lost 0 bases and J lost 2, with 9 bases in between. The length of the CDR3 is 16 residues. Germline assignment: CDR1 SGDLS and CDR2 YYNGEE. CDR3 nucleotides: TGTGCCAGCAGCGTAGGCAGGGATACCTATAATTCACCCCTCCACTTT. Residues: CASSVGRDTYNSPLHF.

This rearrangement joins TRBV6-1 to TRBJ2-1; the match to TRBD2 covers 9 bases. V gave up 7 bases and J gave up 8 bases; unmatched junction bases: 6. CDR1 and CDR2 (germline): MNHNS, SASEGT. The CDR3 totals 13 residues. The CDR3 DNA reads as TGTGCCAGCAAAGAGGCGGGAGGGGATGAGCAGTTCTTC. This sequence encodes CASKEAGGDEQFF.

This clone was counted a few times. The gene calls are TRBV19 and TRBJ2-1, with D perhaps matching TRBD1 or TRBD2 (5 bases each). The CDR3 contains 17 residues. From germline, CDR1 is LNHDA and CDR2 SQIVND (reference sequence). V lost 5 bases and J 2 bases, leaving 19 bases between the germline ends. The CDR3 region is CASSLNPGTRTYNEQFF. The CDR3 DNA reads as TGTGCCAGTAGTCTGAACCCCGGGACCCGCACCTACAATGAGCAGTTCTTC. Combining the CDR3 with reference TRBV19 and TRBJ2-1 gives the whole variable domain DGGITQSPKYLFRKEGQNVTLSCEQNLNHDAMYWYRQDPGQGLRLIYYSQIVNDFQKGDIAEGYSVSREKKESFPLTVTSAQKNPTAFYLCASSLNPGTRTYNEQFFGPGTRLTVL.

This clone occurred a few times. This chain links TRBV18 with TRBJ2-2; the D is unclear. The CDR3 totals 13 residues. Trimming removed 3 bases from V and 8 bases from J, with 10 bases in between. Germline CDR1 KGHSH, CDR2 LQKENI. For the CDR3, the DNA is TGTGCCAGCTCACCGTATAGTAGTGGGGAGCTGTTTTTT. This encodes CASSPYSSGELFF.

This clone was recorded a few times. The chain carries TRBV10-3 and TRBJ2-3; D ambiguous. The germline gives CDR1 ENHRY, CDR2 SYGVKD. Trimming stripped 8 bases from V and 6 bases from J, with 12 bases between. The CDR3 runs 12 residues. The DNA for the CDR3 is TGTGCCATCGGGCCCCTCCGGGATACGCAGTATTTT. This translates into CAIGPLRDTQYF.

In this sample, this clone turned up a few times. V and J are TRBV2 and TRBJ2-7; 7 nucleotides line up with TRBD1. V was clipped by 4 bases and J by 3 bases; unmatched bases: 9. The CDR3 is made up of 15 amino acids. In germline, CDR1 is SNHLY, CDR2 FYNNEI. The CDR3 here is CASSVPGTANYEQYF. The DNA of the CDR3 is TGTGCCAGCAGTGTTCCCGGGACAGCCAACTACGAGCAGTACTTC. Complete variable domain (other parts from reference TRBV2 and TRBJ2-7): EPEVTQTPSHQVTQMGQEVILRCVPISNHLYFYWYRQILGQKVEFLVSFYNNEISEKSEIFDDQFSVERPDGSNFTLKIRSTKLEDSAMYFCASSVPGTANYEQYFGPGTRLTVT.

This clone turned up a few times. V gene TRBV6-5 combines with J gene TRBJ2-1, with a tentative D call TRBD2 (6 bases). Germline V gene sequence: CDR1 MNHEY, CDR2 SVGAGI. V lost 10 bases and J lost 2, with 18 bases in between. This CDR3 region has 15 residues. This CDR3 reads CATHRIAVTYNEQFF. For the CDR3, the DNA is TGTGCCACCCACCGTATAGCGGTCACCTACAATGAGCAGTTCTTC.

This clone showed up just a few times. The rearrangement links TRBV6-5 to TRBJ2-7; 11 bases fit TRBD1. V was clipped by 5 bases and J by 2 bases; unmatched bases: 2. The CDR3 contains 14 residues. Germline V lookup: CDR1 MNHEY, CDR2 SVGAGI. The CDR3 sequence: CASSRTGGTYEQYF. Here the CDR3 DNA reads TGTGCCAGCAGTAGGACAGGGGGCACCTACGAGCAGTACTTC.

The J gene is TRBJ2-3, the V gene TRBV13; 14 nucleotides align to TRBD2. The J segment lost 2 bases and the V segment lost 5 bases, leaving 6 bases of the junction unmatched. The CDR3 spans 17 residues. CDR1 and CDR2 from the germline V gene are PRHDT and FYEKMQ (reference sequence). The CDR3 sequence: CASSPRLAGGDTDTQYF. The CDR3 DNA is TGTGCCAGCAGCCCAAGACTAGCGGGGGGGGACACAGATACGCAGTATTTT.

The rearrangement links TRBV4-3 to TRBJ2-2; D not certain. The CDR3 has 13 residues. The germline gives CDR1 LGHNA, CDR2 YSLEER. V lost 4 bases and J 2 bases, leaving 5 bases between the germline ends. Here the CDR3 reads CASSPTNTGELFF. In DNA form, the CDR3 reads TGCGCCAGCAGCCCCACAAACACCGGGGAGCTGTTTTTT.

This clone has more than one count but fewer than ten. This sample also contains other DNA sequences that code for the same CDR3. The V call is TRBV10-3, the J call TRBJ1-1; D remains unclear. The CDR3 extends over 12 amino acids. Germline V gives CDR1 ENHRY, CDR2 SYGVKD. The germline V and J ends were trimmed by 2 bases and 3 bases, with 4 bases remaining between them. CDR3: CAISEGDTEAFF. The CDR3 region has the DNA TGTGCCATCAGTGAGGGAGACACTGAAGCTTTCTTT.

This clone turned up a few times. The chain couples TRBV6-6 to TRBJ2-7; 7 nucleotides match TRBD1. V lost 5 bases to trimming and J lost 5 bases; unmatched junction nucleotides: 12. The CDR3 is 15 amino acids. Germline-derived CDR1 and CDR2 are MNHNY and SVGAGI (reference sequence). The CDR3 loop reads CASSDAATGYHEQYF. CDR3 coding DNA: TGTGCCAGCAGTGACGCAGCGACAGGGTACCACGAGCAGTACTTC.

CDR3 loop: CASRVREEKLFF. Here the CDR3 DNA reads TGTGCCAGCAGAGTCAGAGAAGAAAAACTGTTTTTT. J is TRBJ1-4 and V is TRBV6-6; D is unclear. V lost 6 bases to trimming and J lost 8 bases, with 10 bases between them. The CDR3 has 12 amino acids. Germline CDR1 is MNHNY and CDR2 is SVGAGI (reference sequence).

This clone turned up a few times. The sample holds other DNA sequences that translate to the same CDR3. The J gene is TRBJ1-2, the V gene TRBV7-2, with 8 bases matching TRBD1. Germline V gene data show CDR1 as SGHTA and CDR2 as FQGNSA. The V and J ends lost 3 bases and 2 bases, in that order; junction bases with no gene match: 2. CDR3 length equals 14 residues. The CDR3 nucleotides read TGTGCCAGCAGCTTCGGACAGGGCAACTATGGCTACACCTTC. Its protein is CASSFGQGNYGYTF.

A few counts support this clone. CDR3 sequence reads: CASSPTSSGTDTQYF. The CDR3 DNA is TGTGCCAGCTCACCGACATCCTCGGGGACAGATACGCAGTATTTT. The rearrangement links TRBV18 to TRBJ2-3; a possible D gene is TRBD2 (5 bases). The CDR3 spans 15 residues. Trimming left V 3 bases short and J 3 bases short, with 13 bases between. The germline CDR1 and CDR2 sequences are KGHSH and LQKENI.

The chain combines TRBV5-1 with TRBJ1-2; D is unclear. Germline V gene data show CDR1 as SGHRS and CDR2 as YFSETQ. The CDR3 spans 15 residues. V shed 1 base and J shed 2 bases, with 12 bases lying between them. The CDR3 nucleotides are TGCGCCAGCAGCTTGACTAGGACGACGAACTATGGCTACACCTTC. Protein product: CASSLTRTTNYGYTF.

This clone has a handful of counts. This chain joins TRBV10-3 and TRBJ2-7, with D hard to call. The V end was cut by 5 bases, the J end by 0 bases, with 5 bases between. The CDR3 runs 12 residues. Germline V CDR1 and CDR2: ENHRY, SYGVKD. The CDR3, as DNA: TGTGCCATCAGTCTGGCCTCCTACGAGCAGTACTTC. Translating gives CAISLASYEQYF.

This clone was detected only a few times. The chain's CDR3 is CASSLKGAADTQYF. Written as DNA, the CDR3 is TGTGCCAGCAGTTTAAAGGGGGCCGCAGATACGCAGTATTTT. The chain links TRBV27 to TRBJ2-3, with TRBD1 identical over 7 bases. The CDR3 is 14 residues long. V trimming: 2 bases; J trimming: 4 bases; junction bases outside the gene matches: 3. Germline V gene lookup returns CDR1 MNHEY and CDR2 SMNVEV (reference sequence).

This clone was recorded a few times. The same CDR3 also results from other DNA sequences found in this sample. The chain couples TRBV2 to TRBJ1-1; no definite D call. The CDR3 loop spans 13 amino acids. Looked up from germline, CDR1 is SNHLY and CDR2 is FYNNEI. V was shortened by 4 bases and J by 1 base, with 7 bases between the two germline ends. The CDR3 protein is CASSAGWNTEAFF. CDR3 sequence (DNA): TGTGCCAGCAGTGCCGGATGGAACACTGAAGCTTTCTTT.

This clone has a handful of counts. The chain has TRBV7-9 and TRBJ1-5; 8 nucleotides line up with TRBD1. V dropped 2 bases and J dropped 5; count of bases not matched to a gene: 2. This CDR3 region has 14 residues. The germline V gene encodes CDR1 SEHNR and CDR2 FQNEAQ (reference sequence). Written as DNA, the CDR3 is TGTGCCAGCAGCTTACTGACAGGGGATCAGCCCCAGCATTTT. It codes for CASSLLTGDQPQHF. Looking up the rest from reference TRBV7-9 and TRBJ1-5 gives the full variable domain: DTGVSQNPRHKITKRGQNVTFRCDPISEHNRLYWYRQTLGQGPEFLTYFQNEAQLEKSRLLSDRFSAERPKGSFSTLEIQRTEQGDSAMYLCASSLLTGDQPQHFGDGTRLSIL.

This clone has a handful of counts. V gene TRBV10-3 combines with J gene TRBJ2-1; 11 nucleotides align to TRBD2. The trim removed 6 bases at V and 8 bases at J, leaving 12 bases unmatched. Germline assignment: CDR1 ENHRY and CDR2 SYGVKD. The CDR3 is 16 amino acids. The CDR3: CAISARTSGGSDEQFF. The CDR3 DNA sequence: TGTGCCATCAGCGCAAGAACTAGCGGGGGATCCGATGAGCAGTTCTTC.

The J gene is TRBJ1-2, the V gene TRBV10-3, with D perhaps matching TRBD1 (5 bases). This CDR3 region has 14 residues. From germline, CDR1 is ENHRY and CDR2 SYGVKD. With 2 bases removed from V and 4 bases from J, the gap between germline ends came to 11 bases. The CDR3 loop reads CAISEEGSAYGYTF. CDR3 DNA: TGTGCCATCAGTGAGGAGGGGAGTGCCTATGGCTACACCTTC.